A single sample gave rise to the 18 T cell receptor beta chains below, sequenced in a study of blood T cell repertoires in COVID-19. TCRdb keeps only in-frame clones here, not all; method: immunoSEQ multiplex PCR. The sample includes tens of thousands of clones, approximately 81% seen only once; the top ten take about 38%. The sequencing input was peripheral blood. The receptors here all came from a man older than 75 with acute or convalescent COVID-19.

This chain joins TRBV6-5 and TRBJ1-5, with D uncertain. Trimming took 0 bases from V and 9 from J, leaving 9 bases between them. Germline assignment: CDR1 MNHEY and CDR2 SVGAGI. The CDR3 covers 13 residues. As DNA, the CDR3 is TGTGCCAGCAGTTACTCCCAAGAACTGCCCCAGCATTTT. Translated: CASSYSQELPQHF.

The chain employs TRBV11-2 and TRBJ2-5, with TRBD1 identical over 9 bases. This CDR3 has 15 amino acids. Germline V CDR1 and CDR2: SGHAT, FQNNGV. Unmatched junction bases numbered 9, after V lost 5 bases and J lost 5 bases. CDR3 in DNA: TGTGCCAGCAGCCAAGGGACAGGGACCTCGGAGACCCAGTACTTC. Its translation is CASSQGTGTSETQYF.

This sequence joins TRBV19 and TRBJ1-4, with D perhaps TRBD1 (5 bases). The V gene's germline CDR1 is LNHDA and CDR2 SQIVND (reference sequence). The CDR3 runs to 19 residues. The V and J ends lost 2 bases and 5 bases respectively, with 24 bases between them. The CDR3 coding sequence is TGTGCCAGTAGTATATTAACGGGACTACCAATTGGGGAGAATGAAAAACTGTTTTTT. It yields the protein CASSILTGLPIGENEKLFF.

The chain has TRBV5-1 and TRBJ1-3; a weak D match, TRBD1 (6 bases). This CDR3 is 15 amino acids long. The germline gives CDR1 SGHRS, CDR2 YFSETQ. Trimming left V 3 bases short and J 3 bases short, with 13 bases between. The CDR3 DNA reads as TGCGCCAGCAGCTCCGTACAGGGTCTTGGAAACACCATATATTTT. This encodes CASSSVQGLGNTIYF.

The chain couples TRBV3-1 (or the pseudogene TRBV3-2) to TRBJ1-1, with a tentative D call TRBD1 (6 bases). Germline loops: CDR1 LGHDT, CDR2 YNNKEL (reference sequence). The CDR3 is made up of 14 amino acids. Trimming took 4 bases from V and 0 from J, leaving 9 bases between them. The CDR3 DNA reads TGTGCCAGCAGCCCGGACAGTATGAACACTGAAGCTTTCTTT. It encodes CASSPDSMNTEAFF.

V is TRBV7-2 and J is TRBJ1-5; no clear D gene. There are 13 residues in the CDR3. V was pared by 5 bases and J by 7 bases, with 12 bases between. CDR1 is SGHTA, CDR2 FQGNSA, per germline. The CDR3 coding sequence is TGTGCCAGCAGCCCAGGAATCGCACAGCCCCAGCATTTT. This encodes CASSPGIAQPQHF.

This clone was observed a single time. The chain links TRBV20-1 to TRBJ1-1; possible D gene TRBD1, 5 bases. V was trimmed by 3 bases and J by 0 bases, leaving 8 bases between them. Germline lookup yields CDR1 DFQATT and CDR2 SNEGSKA (reference sequence). The CDR3 is 13 amino acids. CDR3 in DNA: TGCAGTGCTAGTGACAGTTTGAACACTGAAGCTTTCTTT. Amino acids: CSASDSLNTEAFF.

The count of this clone is one. The chain employs TRBV19 and TRBJ2-1, with 7 nucleotides matching TRBD1. The CDR3 contains 14 residues. Germline V gene lookup returns CDR1 LNHDA and CDR2 SQIVND (reference sequence). Trimming at V came to 4 bases and at J to 8 bases, leaving 8 bases not matched to a gene. The CDR3 DNA is TGTGCCAGTAGTACCTGGACAGGTACGTATGAGCAGTTCTTC. Protein product: CASSTWTGTYEQFF.

Ten or more counts support this clone. V is TRBV6-2 or TRBV6-3 and J is TRBJ1-5; a weak D match, TRBD1 (5 bases). In germline, CDR1 is MNHEY, CDR2 SVGEGT. Deletions cut 2 bases from V and 4 bases from J, with 9 bases between. The CDR3 covers 14 residues. The CDR3 DNA sequence: TGTGCCAGCAGTTACGACAGCCTAAATCAGCCCCAGCATTTT. As protein: CASSYDSLNQPQHF.

The chain has TRBV11-3 and TRBJ2-1; the D is unclear. The CDR3 spans 15 residues. The germline V gene has CDR1 SGHNT and CDR2 YENEEA. The V and J ends lost 0 bases and 4 bases respectively, with 10 bases between them. The DNA for the CDR3 is TGTGCCAGCAGCTTAGATCAAGCAGGTTACAATGAGCAGTTCTTC. It encodes CASSLDQAGYNEQFF.

In its sample, this clone was seen a few times. CDR3 region: CASSRGTGVNTEAFF. Here the CDR3 DNA reads TGTGCCAGCAGCCGTGGAACAGGGGTGAACACTGAAGCTTTCTTT. V gene TRBV6-5 combines with J gene TRBJ1-1, with 7 bases that match TRBD1. CDR1 and CDR2 (germline): MNHEY, SVGAGI. The CDR3 extends over 15 amino acids. The V and J ends lost 6 bases and 0 bases, in that order; junction bases with no gene match: 7.

The V and J genes are TRBV5-1 and TRBJ2-1; tentatively, D is TRBD1 (5 bases). Looked up from germline, CDR1 is SGHRS and CDR2 is YFSETQ. Trimming pared 0 bases from V and 5 bases from J, leaving 12 bases between. The CDR3 runs 15 residues. The CDR3 loop is CASSLGQGVNNEQFF. In DNA form, the CDR3 reads TGCGCCAGCAGCTTGGGTCAGGGTGTAAACAATGAGCAGTTCTTC.

This rearrangement joins TRBV28 to TRBJ2-2, with 8 bases matching TRBD2. This CDR3 is 18 amino acids long. Looked up from germline, CDR1 is MDHEN and CDR2 is SYDVKM. J lost 6 bases, V lost 6 bases, and 18 bases had no gene match. The CDR3 sequence: CASSSNPPLAVNAGELFF. The CDR3 coding sequence is TGTGCCAGCAGCTCCAATCCGCCACTAGCGGTAAACGCCGGGGAGCTGTTTTTT.

The chain has TRBV19 and TRBJ1-1, with TRBD1 as a possible D gene (6 bases). V lost 5 bases to trimming and J lost 1 base, with 11 bases between them. Germline V gene data show CDR1 as LNHDA and CDR2 as SQIVND (reference sequence). The CDR3 has 14 residues. The CDR3 DNA reads as TGTGCCAGTAGTCCTACAGGGCGGAACACTGAAGCTTTCTTT. It encodes CASSPTGRNTEAFF.

The chain couples TRBV6-6 to TRBJ2-3, with TRBD2 matching over 7 bases. The CDR3 has 14 residues. Germline CDR1 and CDR2: MNHNY and SVGAGI (reference sequence). Trimming removed 4 bases from V and 10 bases from J; junction bases left unmatched: 11. For the CDR3, the DNA is TGTGCCAGCAGTTTCGACCGGACTAGATCTTCGCAGTATTTT. Translated: CASSFDRTRSSQYF.

This clone was observed a few times. The chain combines TRBV24-1 with TRBJ2-1; 7 bases line up with TRBD2. The CDR3 has 13 amino acids. CDR1 and CDR2 from the germline V gene are KGHDR and SFDVKD. Trimming took 9 bases from V and 7 from J; bases not matched to a gene: 8. The CDR3 nucleotides are TGTGCCACCGCGAGCGGGATGGGGAATGAGCAGTTCTTC. The encoded protein is CATASGMGNEQFF.

The chain employs TRBV19 and TRBJ2-1; 16 bases agree with TRBD2. After removal of 5 bases from V and 7 bases from J, the junction contained 8 bases not matched to a gene. Germline loops: CDR1 LNHDA, CDR2 SQIVND (reference sequence). This CDR3 spans 17 amino acids. This CDR3 is CASSPRGTSGRGNEQFF. Here the CDR3 DNA reads TGTGCCAGTAGTCCGCGTGGGACTAGCGGGAGGGGGAATGAGCAGTTCTTC.

V is TRBV5-3 and J is TRBJ2-2, with 11 bases that match TRBD2. TRBV5-3 is reported as an ORF; its role is uncertain. After removal of 1 base from V and 5 bases from J, the junction contained 4 bases not matched to a gene. The CDR3 is 16 residues long. The CDR3 loop reads CARSLTSGGGTGELFF. The CDR3, as DNA: TGTGCCAGAAGCTTGACTAGCGGGGGTGGTACCGGGGAGCTGTTTTTT.